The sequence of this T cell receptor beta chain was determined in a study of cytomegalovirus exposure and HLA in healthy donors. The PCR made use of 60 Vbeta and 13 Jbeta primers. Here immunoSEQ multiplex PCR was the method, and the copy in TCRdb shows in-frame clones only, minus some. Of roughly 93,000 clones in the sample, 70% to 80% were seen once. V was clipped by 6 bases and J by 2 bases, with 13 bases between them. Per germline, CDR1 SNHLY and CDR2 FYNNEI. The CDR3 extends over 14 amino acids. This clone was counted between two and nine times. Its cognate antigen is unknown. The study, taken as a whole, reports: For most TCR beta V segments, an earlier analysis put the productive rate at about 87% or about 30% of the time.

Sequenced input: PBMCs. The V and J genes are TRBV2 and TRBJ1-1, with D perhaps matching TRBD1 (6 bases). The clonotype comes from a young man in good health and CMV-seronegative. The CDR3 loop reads CASRRYRENTEAFF. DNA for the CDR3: TGTGCCAGCAGGAGATACAGGGAAAACACTGAAGCTTTCTTT.